This TCR beta chain was obtained from a study of T cell repertoires in cytomegalovirus infection. Study details: From public TCR beta signatures came an indication of both CMV infection and matching HLA type.

Findings of the study overall: CMV carriers with the relevant HLA were identified by cumulative public TCR beta family frequency.

TCRdb re-called the reads with MiXCR, one entry per CDR3 protein. Here the sample spans roughly 320,000 distinct CDR3 sequences, around 9.6% being singletons. This clonotype was seen repeatedly, ten times or more. As yet, its antigen is unknown. Germline loops: CDR1 SGHTA, CDR2 FQGNSA. Trimming removed 5 bases from V and 0 bases from J, with 14 bases in between. The CDR3 totals 17 residues. This receptor was taken from a human donor in good health (CMV status not recorded). Some clones in this sample may be carry-over from other donors' samples. The sequenced sample was PBMCs. The chain joins TRBV7-2 to TRBJ2-6; possible D gene TRBD2, 6 bases. The CDR3 loop is CASSHRRALSGANVLTF. CDR3 sequence (DNA): TGTGCCAGCAGCCATCGGAGGGCGCTCTCTGGGGCCAACGTCCTGACTTTC.